This is a list of T cell receptor beta chains from one sample in a study of prognosis after radiotherapy for stage I lung cancer. Using its own MiXCR run on the multiplex PCR reads, TCRdb lists one record per CDR3 protein. The sample lists 15,000 or so distinct CDR3 sequences, approximately 53% occurring once. Sequences were derived from PBMCs, sampled before or after stereotactic body radiation therapy (not recorded which). The receptors shown here come from a donor aged 50 or older with non-small cell lung cancer. The CDR3 runs from the conserved cysteine through the conserved F or W. The order of the fields is V gene, clone size, J gene, CDR3 protein. Not all rows give a size; the values are once, few, many and, for expanded clones, a class.

v_call: TRBV10-3; clone_size: many; j_call: TRBJ2-5; cdr3_aa: CAIRGAVQETQYF
v_call: TRBV20-1; clone_size: many; j_call: TRBJ1-2; cdr3_aa: CSASSSRGGGNGYTF
v_call: TRBV2; clone_size: many; j_call: TRBJ1-6; cdr3_aa: CASSSRTAGWGSPLHF
v_call: TRBV9; clone_size: many; j_call: TRBJ1-1; cdr3_aa: CASSVSGYTEAFF
v_call: TRBV4-1; clone_size: many; j_call: TRBJ2-3; cdr3_aa: CASSQIDTQYF
v_call: TRBV5-1; clone_size: medium-sized; j_call: TRBJ1-6; cdr3_aa: CASRGDLSSPLHF
v_call: TRBV28; clone_size: NA; j_call: TRBJ2-7; cdr3_aa: CASSSPGTGGIEQYF
v_call: TRBV6-1; clone_size: many; j_call: TRBJ1-5; cdr3_aa: CASSDVRFYQPQHF
v_call: TRBV20-1; clone_size: NA; j_call: TRBJ2-3; cdr3_aa: CSAAKTSGTTDTQYF
v_call: TRBV20-1; clone_size: many; j_call: TRBJ2-3; cdr3_aa: CSAQGGRGSFGTDTQYF
v_call: TRBV6-2/TRBV6-3; clone_size: medium-sized; j_call: TRBJ1-2; cdr3_aa: CASSLQGVARAGGYTF
v_call: TRBV10-3; clone_size: NA; j_call: TRBJ1-2; cdr3_aa: CAIGELYVYTF
v_call: TRBV3-1; clone_size: NA; j_call: TRBJ2-1; cdr3_aa: CASSTSQGRPNQFF
v_call: TRBV20-1; clone_size: many; j_call: TRBJ1-3; cdr3_aa: CSARQGSGNTIYF
v_call: TRBV12-3/TRBV12-4; clone_size: many; j_call: TRBJ2-1; cdr3_aa: CASSFPGGRWNEQFF
v_call: TRBV19; clone_size: NA; j_call: TRBJ2-7; cdr3_aa: CASSTGTGGPYEKYF
v_call: TRBV6-1; clone_size: NA; j_call: TRBJ2-2; cdr3_aa: CASRLATGRWTGELFF
v_call: TRBV7-2; clone_size: many; j_call: TRBJ2-3; cdr3_aa: CASSLDSEDGTQYF
v_call: TRBV6-1; clone_size: NA; j_call: TRBJ1-5; cdr3_aa: CASQDRAGNHPQHF
v_call: TRBV6-2/TRBV6-3; clone_size: NA; j_call: TRBJ1-5; cdr3_aa: CASSEGAGGAQPQHF
v_call: TRBV6-1; clone_size: medium-sized; j_call: TRBJ2-7; cdr3_aa: CASTWTGSEQYF
v_call: TRBV3-1; clone_size: NA; j_call: TRBJ2-2; cdr3_aa: CASSPRRGAGGELFF
v_call: TRBV7-9; clone_size: many; j_call: TRBJ1-1; cdr3_aa: CASSFSPINTEAFF
v_call: TRBV12-3/TRBV12-4; clone_size: many; j_call: TRBJ2-6; cdr3_aa: CASTLSGGSGANVLTF
v_call: TRBV12-3/TRBV12-4; clone_size: many; j_call: TRBJ2-3; cdr3_aa: CASSAGGRASTQYF
v_call: TRBV9; clone_size: NA; j_call: TRBJ2-5; cdr3_aa: CASSVAGGRGQETQYF
v_call: TRBV11-3; clone_size: many; j_call: TRBJ2-3; cdr3_aa: CASSLDPSTDTQYF